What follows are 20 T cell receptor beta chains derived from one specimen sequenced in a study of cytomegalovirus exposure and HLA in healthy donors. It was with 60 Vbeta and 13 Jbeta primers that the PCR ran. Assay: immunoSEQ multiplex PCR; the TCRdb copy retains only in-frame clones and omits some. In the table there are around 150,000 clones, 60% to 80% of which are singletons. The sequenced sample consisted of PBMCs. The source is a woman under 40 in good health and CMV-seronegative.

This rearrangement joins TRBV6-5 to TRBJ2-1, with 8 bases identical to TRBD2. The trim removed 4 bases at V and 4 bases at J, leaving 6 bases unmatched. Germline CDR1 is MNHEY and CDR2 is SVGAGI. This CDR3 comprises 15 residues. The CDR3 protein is CASSSGTRAYNEQFF. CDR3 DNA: TGTGCCAGCAGTTCTGGGACTAGAGCATACAATGAGCAGTTCTTC.

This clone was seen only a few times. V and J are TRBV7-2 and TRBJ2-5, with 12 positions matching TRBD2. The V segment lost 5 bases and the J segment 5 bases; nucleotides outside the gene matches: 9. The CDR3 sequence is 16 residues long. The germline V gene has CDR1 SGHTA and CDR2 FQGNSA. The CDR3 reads CASSLRLAGDRETQYF. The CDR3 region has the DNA TGTGCCAGCAGCCTCAGACTAGCGGGGGACCGGGAGACCCAGTACTTC.

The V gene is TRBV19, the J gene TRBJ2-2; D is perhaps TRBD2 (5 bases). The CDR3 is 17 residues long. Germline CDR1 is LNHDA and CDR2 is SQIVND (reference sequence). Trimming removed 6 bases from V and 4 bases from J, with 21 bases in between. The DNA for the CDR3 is TGTGCCAGTAGCCCCCGGGGAAGCCCGATCGGCACCGGGGAGCTGTTTTTT. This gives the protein CASSPRGSPIGTGELFF.

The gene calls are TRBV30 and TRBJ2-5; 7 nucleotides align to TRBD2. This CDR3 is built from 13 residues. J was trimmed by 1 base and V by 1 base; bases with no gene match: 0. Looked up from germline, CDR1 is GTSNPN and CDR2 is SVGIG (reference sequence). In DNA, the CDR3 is TGTGCCTGGAGTGGGGGGGGCCAAGAGACCCAGTACTTC. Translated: CAWSGGGQETQYF.

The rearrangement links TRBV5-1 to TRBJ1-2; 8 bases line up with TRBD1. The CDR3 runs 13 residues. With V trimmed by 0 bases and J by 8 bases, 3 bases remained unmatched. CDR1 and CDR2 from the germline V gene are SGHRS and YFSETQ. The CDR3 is CASSLGTGGGYTF. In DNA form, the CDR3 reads TGCGCCAGCAGCTTGGGTACAGGGGGAGGCTACACCTTC.

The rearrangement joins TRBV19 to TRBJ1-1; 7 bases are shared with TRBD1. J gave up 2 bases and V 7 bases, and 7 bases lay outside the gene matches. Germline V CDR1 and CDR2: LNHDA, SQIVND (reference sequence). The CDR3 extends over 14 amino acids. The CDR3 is CASTRGTENTEAFF. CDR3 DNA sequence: TGTGCCAGTACCAGGGGGACAGAAAACACTGAAGCTTTCTTT.

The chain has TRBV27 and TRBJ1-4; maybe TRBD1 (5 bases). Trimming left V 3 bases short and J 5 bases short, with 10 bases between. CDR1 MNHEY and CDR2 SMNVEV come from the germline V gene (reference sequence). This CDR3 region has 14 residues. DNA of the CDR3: TGTGCCAGCAGTTTTAAGGGGCGGAATGAAAAACTGTTTTTT. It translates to CASSFKGRNEKLFF.

CDR3 bases: TGTGCCTGGAGCTACAGGGGCGTCACTGAAGCTTTCTTT. As protein: CAWSYRGVTEAFF. V is TRBV30 and J is TRBJ1-1; 7 bases align to TRBD1. J gave up 4 bases and V 3 bases, and 5 bases lay outside the gene matches. The CDR3 contains 13 residues. From germline, CDR1 is GTSNPN and CDR2 SVGIG (reference sequence). Based on the CDR3 plus reference TRBV30 and TRBJ1-1, the full variable domain is SQTIHQWPATLVQPVGSPLSLECTVEGTSNPNLYWYRQAAGRGLQLLFYSVGIGQISSEVPQNLSASRPQDRQFILSSKKLLLSDSGFYLCAWSYRGVTEAFFGQGTRLTVV.

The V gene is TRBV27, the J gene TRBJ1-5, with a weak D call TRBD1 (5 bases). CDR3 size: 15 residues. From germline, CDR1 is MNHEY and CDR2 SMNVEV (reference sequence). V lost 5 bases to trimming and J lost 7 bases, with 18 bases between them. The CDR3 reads CASSPESGPGQPQHF. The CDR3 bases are TGTGCCAGCAGTCCCGAGTCCGGACCAGGGCAGCCCCAGCATTTT.

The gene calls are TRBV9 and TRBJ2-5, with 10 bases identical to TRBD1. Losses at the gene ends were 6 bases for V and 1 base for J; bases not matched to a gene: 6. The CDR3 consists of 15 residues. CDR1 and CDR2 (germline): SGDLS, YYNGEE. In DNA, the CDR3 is TGTGCCAGCAACTTAGGACAGGGGGGCCAAGAGACCCAGTACTTC. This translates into CASNLGQGGQETQYF.

CDR3 bases: TGTGCCAGCAGTGAGGGACAGGGGGCATCGGGATATGGCTACACCTTC. Residues: CASSEGQGASGYGYTF. The gene calls are TRBV28 and TRBJ1-2; 12 bases agree with TRBD1. This CDR3 comprises 16 residues. V lost 5 bases and J lost 5; bases outside the gene matches: 9. The germline V gene has CDR1 MDHEN and CDR2 SYDVKM.

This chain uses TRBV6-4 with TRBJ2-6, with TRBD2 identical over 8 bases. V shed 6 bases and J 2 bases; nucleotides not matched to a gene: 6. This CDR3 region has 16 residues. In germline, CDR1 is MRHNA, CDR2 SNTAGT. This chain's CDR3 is CASRPTGGTGANVLTF. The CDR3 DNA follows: TGTGCCAGCAGGCCAACGGGGGGGACTGGGGCCAACGTCCTGACTTTC.

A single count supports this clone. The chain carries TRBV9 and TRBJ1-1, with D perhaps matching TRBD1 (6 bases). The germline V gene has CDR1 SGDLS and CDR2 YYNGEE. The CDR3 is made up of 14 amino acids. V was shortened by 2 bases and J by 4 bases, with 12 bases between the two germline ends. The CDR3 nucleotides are TGTGCCAGCAGCGTCGGGGGGGCTGGCACTGAAGCTTTCTTT. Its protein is CASSVGGAGTEAFF.

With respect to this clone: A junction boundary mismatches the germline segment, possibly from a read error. The chain's CDR3 is CASSLAGSEKLFF. The CDR3 nucleotides read TGTGCTAGCAGCTTAGCAGGGAGTGAAAAACTGTTTTTT. This chain joins TRBV7-7 and TRBJ1-4, with D tentatively TRBD1 (5 bases). The CDR3 runs 13 residues. From germline, CDR1 is SSHAT and CDR2 FNYEAQ (reference sequence).

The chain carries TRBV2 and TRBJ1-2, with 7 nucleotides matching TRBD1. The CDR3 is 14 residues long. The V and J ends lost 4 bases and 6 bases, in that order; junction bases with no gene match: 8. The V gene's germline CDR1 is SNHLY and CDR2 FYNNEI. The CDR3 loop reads CASSAWTGADGYTF. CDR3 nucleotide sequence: TGTGCCAGCAGTGCCTGGACAGGTGCCGATGGCTACACCTTC.

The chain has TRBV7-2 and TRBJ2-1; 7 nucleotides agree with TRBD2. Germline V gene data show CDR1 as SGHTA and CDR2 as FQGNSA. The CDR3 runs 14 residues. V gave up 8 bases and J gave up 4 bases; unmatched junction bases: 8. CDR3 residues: CASVTGGLYNEQFF. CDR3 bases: TGTGCCAGCGTCACGGGGGGTTTGTACAATGAGCAGTTCTTC.

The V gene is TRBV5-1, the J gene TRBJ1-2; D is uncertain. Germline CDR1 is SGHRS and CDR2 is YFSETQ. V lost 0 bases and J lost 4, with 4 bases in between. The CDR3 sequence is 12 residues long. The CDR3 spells CASSLDSYGYTF. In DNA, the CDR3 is TGCGCCAGCAGCTTGGACAGCTATGGCTACACCTTC.

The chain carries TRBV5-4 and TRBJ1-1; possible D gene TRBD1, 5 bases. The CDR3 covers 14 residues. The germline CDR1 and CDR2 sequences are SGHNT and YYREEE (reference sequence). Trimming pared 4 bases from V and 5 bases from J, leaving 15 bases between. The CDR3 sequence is CASSTGGGSTEAFF. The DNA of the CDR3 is TGTGCCAGCAGCACCGGGGGGGGAAGTACTGAAGCTTTCTTT.

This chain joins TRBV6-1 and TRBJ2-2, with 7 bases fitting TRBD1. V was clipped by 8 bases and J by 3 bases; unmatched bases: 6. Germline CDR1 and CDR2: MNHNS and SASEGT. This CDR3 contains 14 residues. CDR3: CASRQGSYTGELFF. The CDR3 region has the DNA TGTGCCAGCCGACAGGGAAGTTACACCGGGGAGCTGTTTTTT.

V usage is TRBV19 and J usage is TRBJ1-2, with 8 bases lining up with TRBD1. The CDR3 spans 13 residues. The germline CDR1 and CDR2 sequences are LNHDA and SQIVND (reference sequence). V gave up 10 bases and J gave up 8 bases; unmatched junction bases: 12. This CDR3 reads CAISSRGRRGYTF. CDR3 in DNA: TGTGCCATCTCATCCAGGGGGCGCCGGGGCTACACCTTC.